These 27 T cell receptor beta chains were sequenced from one sample in a study of metastatic and nonmetastatic thyroid tumors. Patients were all untreated before their thyroid surgery. TCRdb re-called the PCR reads through MiXCR. In the table there are nearly 35,000 clones, approximately 15% of which are singletons. Sequencing input: blood. Receptors originate from a female donor with papillary thyroid cancer or a benign thyroid nodule (not recorded which). Some clones in this sample may be carry-over from other donors' samples.

This clone has ten or more counts. The chain combines TRBV30 with TRBJ2-3; 9 bases align to TRBD2. The J segment lost 1 base and the V segment lost 5 bases, leaving 4 bases of the junction unmatched. CDR3 length equals 14 residues. Germline V CDR1 and CDR2: GTSNPN, SVGIG (reference sequence). The CDR3 DNA is TGTGCCTGGGGAGCGGGAGGAGGCACAGATACGCAGTATTTT. Encoded protein: CAWGAGGGTDTQYF.

This clone was recorded many times. Other nucleotide sequences from this sample produce the same CDR3. This chain joins TRBV2 and TRBJ2-1; weak D call: TRBD2 (5 bases). V lost 11 bases and J 7 bases, leaving 21 bases between the germline ends. The CDR3 spans 14 residues. Germline assignment: CDR1 SNHLY and CDR2 FYNNEI. The DNA of the CDR3 is TGTGCCGCGGCCCCGGACTCAAGTCGGAATGAGCAGTTCTTC. Encoded protein: CAAAPDSSRNEQFF.

This clone was seen repeatedly, ten times or more. V is TRBV28 and J is TRBJ1-1; 7 bases line up with TRBD1. V shed 5 bases, J shed 1 base, and the junction held 4 bases outside the gene matches. The CDR3 spans 14 residues. Germline CDR1 is MDHEN and CDR2 is SYDVKM. CDR3 amino acids: CASSPGGRNTEAFF. The CDR3 nucleotides are TGTGCCAGCAGTCCAGGGGGTCGGAACACTGAAGCTTTCTTT.

Here the CDR3 DNA reads TGCAGTGCTATGGGGACAGGTATCTATGGCTACACCTTC. Translating it yields CSAMGTGIYGYTF. The rearrangement uses TRBV20-1 and TRBJ1-2; the match to TRBD1 covers 8 bases. The CDR3 covers 13 residues. CDR1 is DFQATT, CDR2 SNEGSKA, per germline (reference sequence). The V segment lost 4 bases and the J segment 4 bases; nucleotides outside the gene matches: 5.

This clone has a count of ten or more. The rearrangement links TRBV3-1 to TRBJ2-3; D might be TRBD2 (6 bases). Germline V lookup: CDR1 LGHDT, CDR2 YNNKEL (reference sequence). With 3 bases removed from V and 2 bases from J, the gap between germline ends came to 9 bases. The CDR3 consists of 14 residues. The CDR3 is CASSHRDSTDTQYF. CDR3 bases: TGTGCCAGCAGCCATAGGGACTCCACAGATACGCAGTATTTT.

This clone was counted many times. The J gene is TRBJ2-7, the V gene TRBV5-4; D not certain. Trimming removed 2 bases at V and 0 bases at J, with 12 bases between. This CDR3 has 15 amino acids. Germline CDR1 SGHNT, CDR2 YYREEE (reference sequence). The CDR3 is CASSLAGLRSYEQYF. Written as DNA, the CDR3 is TGTGCCAGCAGCTTAGCAGGTCTTCGCTCCTACGAGCAGTACTTC. Complete variable domain (other parts from reference TRBV5-4 and TRBJ2-7): ETGVTQSPTHLIKTRGQQVTLRCSSQSGHNTVSWYQQALGQGPQFIFQYYREEENGRGNFPPRFSGLQFPNYSSELNVNALELDDSALYLCASSLAGLRSYEQYFGPGTRLTVT.

J is TRBJ2-3 and V is TRBV15; TRBD2 agrees at 14 bases. J gave up 0 bases and V 1 base, and 6 bases lay outside the gene matches. The germline V gene encodes CDR1 LNHNV and CDR2 YYDKDF (reference sequence). The CDR3 consists of 19 residues. CDR3 region: CATSRVATSGRESTDTQYF. The CDR3 DNA reads TGTGCCACCAGCAGAGTGGCGACTAGCGGGAGGGAAAGCACAGATACGCAGTATTTT.

This clone was counted at least ten times. The genes are TRBV28 and TRBJ1-5; maybe TRBD1 (5 bases). The CDR3 spans 16 residues. V dropped 3 bases and J dropped 2 bases, with 14 bases sitting between them. CDR1 is MDHEN, CDR2 SYDVKM, per germline. CDR3 DNA sequence: TGTGCCAGCAGTTTCGGAGCCCCGGGGGGCAATCAGCCCCAGCATTTT. Residues: CASSFGAPGGNQPQHF. The full variable domain, rest sourced from reference TRBV28 and TRBJ1-5, is DVKVTQSSRYLVKRTGEKVFLECVQDMDHENMFWYRQDPGLGLRLIYFSYDVKMKEKGDIPEGYSVSREKKERFSLILESASTNQTSMYLCASSFGAPGGNQPQHFGDGTRLSIL.

The V call is TRBV6-2 or TRBV6-3, the J call TRBJ2-5; TRBD2 is a possible D gene (6 bases). Germline V lookup: CDR1 MNHEY, CDR2 SVGEGT. The CDR3 spans 14 residues. Trimming left V 2 bases short and J 10 bases short, with 17 bases between. CDR3 sequence: CASSYGATGVNQYF. In nucleotides, the CDR3 is TGTGCCAGCAGTTACGGGGCGACGGGGGTGAACCAGTACTTC.

This clone was observed many times. The rearrangement uses TRBV6-1 and TRBJ2-4; D remains unclear. The CDR3 has 14 residues. Looked up from germline, CDR1 is MNHNS and CDR2 is SASEGT. V gave up 1 base and J gave up 8 bases, with 12 bases separating them. CDR3 residues: CASSEGGWRDIQYF. CDR3 sequence (DNA): TGTGCCAGCAGTGAAGGAGGATGGCGCGACATTCAGTACTTC.

In this sample, this clone turned up once. Given a much more abundant clone one base away, this may be a read error. The gene calls are TRBV3-1 and TRBJ2-7; TRBD2 matches at 9 bases. Looked up from germline, CDR1 is LGHDT and CDR2 is YNNKEL (reference sequence). The CDR3 spans 14 residues. The CDR3 reads CAGSWNSGSSEQYF. The CDR3 bases are TGTGCCGGCAGCTGGAATAGCGGGAGCTCCGAGCAGTACTTC.

About this clone itself: This clone may be a read error of a much larger clone one base away. CDR3 DNA sequence: TGTGCCAGCAGCTTGGAGGGACTAGCGGGAGGAAGACAGTTCTTC. Translation: CASSLEGLAGGRQFF. The genes are TRBV5-4 and TRBJ2-1; 15 bases agree with TRBD2. The CDR3 consists of 15 residues. The V and J ends lost 0 bases and 13 bases, in that order; junction bases with no gene match: 5. Germline values: CDR1 SGHNT, CDR2 YYREEE (reference sequence).

The table lists this clone with many counts. This chain joins TRBV11-3 and TRBJ2-3; D is undetermined. The CDR3 has 12 residues. Germline CDR1 SGHNT, CDR2 YENEEA. V lost 5 bases to trimming and J lost 1 base, with 4 bases between them. The CDR3 DNA reads as TGTGCCAGCAGCACCCGCACAGATACGCAGTATTTT. This gives the protein CASSTRTDTQYF.

A note on this clone: Here the CDR3 omits its conserved ending phenylalanine or tryptophan, so a read error is the likely source. The limits of the CDR3 on the DNA are not certain, so only TCRdb's listed CDR3 is given. J is TRBJ2-6 and V is TRBV20-1. Germline CDR1 reads DFQATT; CDR2 reads SNEGSKA (reference sequence). The CDR3 is 8 residues long, ends included. The CDR3 spells CSARDLTI.

Ten or more counts support this clone. The rearrangement joins TRBV6-2 or TRBV6-3 to TRBJ1-2, with D possibly being TRBD1 (6 bases). V was shortened by 6 bases and J by 10 bases, with 18 bases between the two germline ends. The CDR3 extends over 13 amino acids. Germline-derived CDR1 and CDR2 are MNHEY and SVGEGT. The CDR3, as DNA: TGTGCCAGCAGACCCCCTCACGGGGGCTCCTACACCTTC. This encodes CASRPPHGGSYTF.

This clone qualifies as medium-sized. This chain uses TRBV6-4 with TRBJ2-1; D may be TRBD1 (5 bases). V lost 0 bases, J lost 8 bases, and 11 bases lay in between. The germline CDR1 and CDR2 sequences are MRHNA and SNTAGT. The CDR3 has 14 amino acids. DNA for the CDR3: TGTGCCAGCAGTGACTCGAAAGGGGTCGATGAGCAGTTCTTC. Translating gives CASSDSKGVDEQFF.

The gene calls are TRBV7-6 and TRBJ2-7, with a tentative D call TRBD1 (6 bases). This CDR3 comprises 14 residues. Trimming took 5 bases from V and 3 from J, leaving 14 bases between them. From germline, CDR1 is SGHVS and CDR2 FNYEAQ. Here the CDR3 DNA reads TGTGCCAGCAGCCTACAGGGTGGATTCTACGAGCAGTACTTC. It codes for CASSLQGGFYEQYF.

This clone was counted many times. The V gene is TRBV20-1, the J gene TRBJ2-3; TRBD2 matches 14 bases. Trimming cost V 3 bases and J 6 bases; bases outside gene matches: 11. From germline, CDR1 is DFQATT and CDR2 SNEGSKA (reference sequence). The CDR3 is made up of 17 amino acids. CDR3: CSASRTGTSGSGDTQYF. In nucleotides, the CDR3 is TGCAGTGCTAGTCGAACAGGGACTAGCGGGAGTGGGGATACGCAGTATTTT.

This clone appeared many times. The J gene is TRBJ1-2, the V gene TRBV4-1; 8 positions match TRBD1. The trim removed 3 bases at V and 1 base at J, leaving 10 bases unmatched. CDR1 is MGHRA and CDR2 is YSYEKL in the germline V gene. The CDR3 has 17 residues. The CDR3 bases are TGCGCCAGCAGCCACCACTCTACAGGGGGAGGTAACTATGGCTACACCTTC. Its protein is CASSHHSTGGGNYGYTF.

V usage is TRBV5-1 and J usage is TRBJ2-2, with 12 nucleotides matching TRBD2. V gave up 1 base and J gave up 4 bases; unmatched junction bases: 8. CDR1 is SGHRS, CDR2 YFSETQ, per germline. The CDR3 is made up of 18 amino acids. CDR3 sequence: CASSLLAGGPEGTGELFF. CDR3 sequence (DNA): TGCGCCAGCAGCTTGCTAGCGGGAGGGCCGGAGGGCACCGGGGAGCTGTTTTTT. The variable domain in full, with the rest retrieved from reference TRBV5-1 and TRBJ2-2, is KAGVTQTPRYLIKTRGQQVTLSCSPISGHRSVSWYQQTPGQGLQFLFEYFSETQRNKGNFPGRFSGRQFSNSRSEMNVSTLELGDSALYLCASSLLAGGPEGTGELFFGEGSRLTVL.

This clone was recorded a few times. Its ends do not fully match the called genes, so a read error is possible. This chain connects TRBV19 to TRBJ2-7; D not certain. Germline values: CDR1 LNHDA, CDR2 SQIVND (reference sequence). This CDR3 contains 13 residues. This chain's CDR3 is CASSTTTRYEHYF. The CDR3 region has the DNA TGTGCCAGTAGTACCACGACACGCTACGAGCATTACTTC.

This rearrangement joins TRBV5-1 to TRBJ2-7, with 8 bases identical to TRBD2. V lost 4 bases to trimming and J lost 3 bases; unmatched junction nucleotides: 6. Germline V gene lookup returns CDR1 SGHRS and CDR2 YFSETQ. This CDR3 is built from 14 residues. CDR3 amino acids: CASSEGTRNYEQYF. The CDR3 DNA is TGCGCCAGCAGCGAGGGGACTAGGAACTACGAGCAGTACTTC.

This clone was counted ten times or more. The rearrangement joins TRBV29-1 to TRBJ2-2; perhaps TRBD1 as D (5 bases). Trimming stripped 4 bases from V and 12 bases from J, with 21 bases between. Germline loops: CDR1 SQVTM, CDR2 ANQGSEA. This CDR3 has 14 residues. CDR3 residues: CSVGEDMGHEKLFF. The DNA of the CDR3 is TGCAGCGTTGGTGAGGACATGGGTCACGAGAAGCTGTTTTTT.

The chain combines TRBV20-1 with TRBJ2-7; D may be TRBD1 (6 bases). Germline V gene lookup returns CDR1 DFQATT and CDR2 SNEGSKA (reference sequence). The CDR3 loop spans 14 amino acids. V was trimmed by 5 bases and J by 4 bases, leaving 18 bases between them. This chain's CDR3 is CSAQGDMGRYEQYF. The CDR3, as DNA: TGCAGTGCTCAAGGGGACATGGGCCGTTACGAGCAGTACTTC.

Many counts were recorded for this clone. The chain uses TRBV20-1 and TRBJ2-5; D perhaps matches TRBD2 (6 bases). This CDR3 region has 13 residues. Germline CDR1 is DFQATT and CDR2 is SNEGSKA (reference sequence). The germline V and J ends were trimmed by 4 bases and 5 bases, with 14 bases remaining between them. CDR3 DNA: TGCAGTGCTAATCTGGGAGGTCGTGAGACCCAGTACTTC. It yields the protein CSANLGGRETQYF.

With regard to this clone: Relative to the germline gene, one junction end is altered; a read error may explain this. The gene calls are TRBV4-1 and TRBJ2-4; D unclear. Looked up from germline, CDR1 is MGHRA and CDR2 is YSYEKL. The CDR3 is 13 residues long. The CDR3 spells CASIQDRFWGRYF. The CDR3 DNA reads as TGCGCCAGCATCCAAGATAGGTTCTGGGGTCGGTACTTC.

About this clone itself: A much bigger clone sits one base away, suggesting this may be a read error. V usage is TRBV19 and J usage is TRBJ2-3; D is undetermined. CDR1 is LNHDA, CDR2 SQIVND, per germline (reference sequence). Trimming left V 4 bases short and J 9 bases short, with 11 bases between. This CDR3 is built from 12 residues. The CDR3, as DNA: TGTGCCAGTAGTACGATCCCCAGGACGCAGTATTTT. It codes for CASSTIPRTQYF.